Below, 29 T cell receptor beta chains from the same sample are listed, as sequenced in a study of blood T cell repertoires in COVID-19. Sequencing was performed with immunoSEQ multiplex PCR; in TCRdb, only in-frame clones are kept and a portion is missing. This table holds 250,000 or so clones, roughly 80% found once. The sample taken for sequencing was PBMCs or T cells enriched from blood (not recorded which). The receptors originated from a man aged 55-75 years who had recovered from COVID-19.

V gene TRBV18 combines with J gene TRBJ2-3, with 11 bases matching TRBD2. The CDR3 is 16 amino acids. J gave up 1 base and V 2 bases, and 2 bases lay outside the gene matches. In germline, CDR1 is KGHSH, CDR2 LQKENI. CDR3 DNA: TGTGCCAGCTCACCAGCTAGCGGGGGGCGCACAGATACGCAGTATTTT. Translated, it gives CASSPASGGRTDTQYF. The variable domain in full, completed from reference TRBV18 and TRBJ2-3, reads NAGVMQNPRHLVRRRGQEARLRCSPMKGHSHVYWYRQLPEEGLKFMVYLQKENIIDESGMPKERFSAEFPKEGPSILRIQQVVRGDSAAYFCASSPASGGRTDTQYFGPGTRLTVL.

The rearrangement uses TRBV19 and TRBJ1-1, with D tentatively TRBD1 (5 bases). Trimming pared 5 bases from V and 4 bases from J, leaving 11 bases between. CDR1 LNHDA and CDR2 SQIVND come from the germline V gene (reference sequence). The CDR3 contains 13 residues. CDR3 coding DNA: TGTGCCAGTAGTGAGCGCCAGGGCACTGAAGCTTTCTTT. Its protein product is CASSERQGTEAFF.

The gene calls are TRBV24-1 and TRBJ2-7; TRBD1 matches 9 bases. This CDR3 has 13 residues. Germline V gene sequence: CDR1 KGHDR, CDR2 SFDVKD. The V gene end was trimmed by 9 bases and the J gene end by 3 bases; junction bases not matched to a gene: 5. CDR3 coding DNA: TGTGCCACCGCGCCGGGACAGGGCTACGAGCAGTACTTC. Protein: CATAPGQGYEQYF.

This chain links TRBV5-1 with TRBJ1-6; the match to TRBD1 covers 7 bases. This CDR3 spans 15 amino acids. Trimming took 1 base from V and 9 from J; bases not matched to a gene: 7. Germline V gene lookup returns CDR1 SGHRS and CDR2 YFSETQ. Here the CDR3 reads CASSLRGQQFSPLHF. In DNA form, the CDR3 reads TGCGCCAGCAGCTTGCGGGGACAGCAGTTTTCACCCCTCCACTTT.

The chain couples TRBV3-1 (or the pseudogene TRBV3-2) to TRBJ2-3, with 7 bases aligning to TRBD2. CDR3 length: 17 amino acids. J gave up 0 bases and V 0 bases, and 6 bases lay outside the gene matches. Germline V lookup: CDR1 LGHDT, CDR2 YNNKEL (reference sequence). In nucleotides, the CDR3 is TGTGCCAGCAGCCAAGAAACCGCGGGGGTGAGCACAGATACGCAGTATTTT. Translating gives CASSQETAGVSTDTQYF.

This sequence joins TRBV19 and TRBJ1-1; 9 nucleotides align to TRBD1. The ends lost 1 base at V and 5 bases at J; junction bases unmatched: 5. The V gene's germline CDR1 is LNHDA and CDR2 SQIVND (reference sequence). The CDR3 spans 15 residues. In nucleotides, the CDR3 is TGTGCCAGTAGTATAGCCTACAGGGGGCGGACTGAAGCTTTCTTT. Protein product: CASSIAYRGRTEAFF.

DNA of the CDR3: TGTGCCAGTAGTAGCCGGGACACAAATAATGAAAAACTGTTTTTT. This encodes CASSSRDTNNEKLFF. This chain connects TRBV19 to TRBJ1-4, with D perhaps matching TRBD1 (6 bases). CDR1 is LNHDA and CDR2 is SQIVND in the germline V gene (reference sequence). CDR3 length: 15 residues. The germline V and J ends were trimmed by 4 bases and 4 bases, with 13 bases remaining between them.

This clone was observed a handful of times. This sequence joins TRBV18 and TRBJ2-2, with D hard to call. The CDR3 covers 15 residues. Germline V CDR1 and CDR2: KGHSH, LQKENI. V lost 3 bases to trimming and J lost 3 bases, with 11 bases between them. CDR3 nucleotide sequence: TGTGCCAGCTCACCTAGTGAAGCGTACACCGGGGAGCTGTTTTTT. Its translation is CASSPSEAYTGELFF.

The chain recombines TRBV28 with TRBJ1-1; no clear D. V was clipped by 11 bases and J by 0 bases, with 7 bases between them. Germline V gene data show CDR1 as MDHEN and CDR2 as SYDVKM. The CDR3 extends over 11 amino acids. In DNA form, the CDR3 reads TGTGCCGCGATGGTGAACACTGAAGCTTTCTTT. Translating gives CAAMVNTEAFF. Full variable domain (remainder filled in from reference TRBV28 and TRBJ1-1): DVKVTQSSRYLVKRTGEKVFLECVQDMDHENMFWYRQDPGLGLRLIYFSYDVKMKEKGDIPEGYSVSREKKERFSLILESASTNQTSMYLCAAMVNTEAFFGQGTRLTVV.

The gene calls are TRBV5-4 and TRBJ2-2; D ambiguous. In germline, CDR1 is SGHNT, CDR2 YYREEE (reference sequence). Trimming cost V 1 base and J 7 bases, with 11 bases left between them. This CDR3 comprises 14 residues. The chain's CDR3 is CASSLNTGGGELFF. DNA for the CDR3: TGTGCCAGCAGCTTGAACACCGGCGGCGGGGAGCTGTTTTTT.

J is TRBJ1-1 and V is TRBV19; the D gene is possibly TRBD1 (6 bases). The CDR3 contains 14 residues. Germline CDR1 reads LNHDA; CDR2 reads SQIVND (reference sequence). V was shortened by 5 bases and J by 3 bases, with 13 bases between the two germline ends. CDR3 in amino acids: CASSLTGLDTEAFF. CDR3 DNA: TGTGCCAGTAGTCTCACAGGGTTGGACACTGAAGCTTTCTTT.

The rearrangement links TRBV6-5 to TRBJ1-6; tentatively, D is TRBD1 (5 bases). V was pared by 6 bases and J by 9 bases, with 18 bases between. Per germline, CDR1 MNHEY and CDR2 SVGAGI. The CDR3 length is 15 residues. The CDR3 is CASRFNWDSSSPLHF. CDR3 in DNA: TGTGCCAGCAGGTTCAATTGGGACTCCAGTTCACCCCTCCACTTT.

J is TRBJ1-3 and V is TRBV7-2; D is unresolved. The germline CDR1 and CDR2 sequences are SGHTA and FQGNSA. Trimming pared 5 bases from V and 0 bases from J, leaving 11 bases between. This CDR3 comprises 15 residues. CDR3 bases: TGTGCCAGCAGCCTCCACCGGGACTCTGGAAACACCATATATTTT. Protein product: CASSLHRDSGNTIYF.

V and J are TRBV4-1 and TRBJ1-2; weak D call: TRBD1 (5 bases). The CDR3 covers 18 residues. V dropped 3 bases and J dropped 5 bases, with 25 bases sitting between them. Per the germline V gene, CDR1 is MGHRA and CDR2 is YSYEKL. For the CDR3, the DNA is TGCGCCAGCAGCCAGGAGGGGTGGACGGTGAGGGATCCTTATGGCTACACCTTC. Its protein product is CASSQEGWTVRDPYGYTF.

The chain recombines TRBV7-6 with TRBJ1-2; D not resolved. Germline lookup yields CDR1 SGHVS and CDR2 FNYEAQ. V gave up 1 base and J gave up 3 bases, with 12 bases separating them. The CDR3 spans 15 residues. The CDR3 region is CASSLVGRGDYGYTF. In DNA, the CDR3 is TGTGCCAGCAGCTTAGTTGGGCGCGGGGACTATGGCTACACCTTC.

This clone was counted a few times. The chain has TRBV5-6 and TRBJ1-2; D is possibly TRBD1 (5 bases). CDR1 and CDR2 from the germline V gene are SGHDT and YYEEEE. CDR3 length: 15 amino acids. The V end was cut by 4 bases, the J end by 2 bases, with 15 bases between. Here the CDR3 DNA reads TGTGCCAGCAGCCGCGGGCGGGGGGAGAACTATGGCTACACCTTC. The encoded protein is CASSRGRGENYGYTF.

This chain links TRBV6-5 with TRBJ1-3; TRBD1 might be the D (5 bases). V was trimmed by 5 bases and J by 0 bases, leaving 11 bases between them. Germline V lookup: CDR1 MNHEY, CDR2 SVGAGI. CDR3 length: 15 amino acids. The CDR3 DNA reads as TGTGCCAGCAGTACGACAGCAAGCTCTGGAAACACCATATATTTT. Residues: CASSTTASSGNTIYF.

The V gene is TRBV7-9, the J gene TRBJ1-1, with a possible D match to TRBD1 (5 bases). The V end was cut by 4 bases, the J end by 0 bases, with 18 bases between. The CDR3 runs to 17 residues. Germline loops: CDR1 SEHNR, CDR2 FQNEAQ (reference sequence). CDR3 bases: TGTGCCAGCAGCTGGGGCAGGGTCGTCGGGTTGAACACTGAAGCTTTCTTT. It translates to CASSWGRVVGLNTEAFF.

This chain joins TRBV30 and TRBJ1-2; 7 nucleotides align to TRBD1. The CDR3 is 13 amino acids. Per the germline V gene, CDR1 is GTSNPN and CDR2 is SVGIG (reference sequence). Losses at the gene ends were 5 bases for V and 4 bases for J; bases not matched to a gene: 7. CDR3 residues: CAWGRGSGYGYTF. The CDR3 bases are TGTGCCTGGGGCAGGGGGTCTGGCTATGGCTACACCTTC.

This clone has only a few counts. The chain carries TRBV27 and TRBJ1-6, with D possibly being TRBD1 (5 bases). The CDR3 extends over 15 amino acids. Germline-derived CDR1 and CDR2 are MNHEY and SMNVEV (reference sequence). V was cut by 2 bases and J by 9 bases, with 14 bases left in between. The chain's CDR3 is CASSLSLGGSSPLHF. DNA of the CDR3: TGTGCCAGCAGTTTAAGCCTCGGGGGTAGTTCACCCCTCCACTTT.

V and J are TRBV7-9 and TRBJ2-7; D perhaps matches TRBD1 (6 bases). Germline V gives CDR1 SEHNR, CDR2 FQNEAQ (reference sequence). The CDR3 is 15 amino acids. V lost 4 bases and J lost 6, with 19 bases in between. The DNA for the CDR3 is TGTGCCAGCAGCTCTACAGGGCAGGCTTACGTCGAGCAGTACTTC. Its protein is CASSSTGQAYVEQYF.

The chain combines TRBV4-2 with TRBJ2-2; maybe TRBD1 (6 bases). In germline, CDR1 is LGHNA, CDR2 YNFKEQ. Trimming stripped 4 bases from V and 1 base from J, with 7 bases between. CDR3 length: 14 amino acids. CDR3 amino acids: CASSPGENTGELFF. For the CDR3, the DNA is TGTGCCAGCAGCCCAGGGGAGAACACCGGGGAGCTGTTTTTT.

J is TRBJ1-2 and V is TRBV15, with no clear D. Trimming left V 1 base short and J 4 bases short, with 10 bases between. Germline loops: CDR1 LNHNV, CDR2 YYDKDF (reference sequence). The CDR3 consists of 14 residues. The CDR3 nucleotides are TGTGCCACCAGCAGAGGCCGGGGAACCTATGGCTACACCTTC. Translating it yields CATSRGRGTYGYTF.

The rearrangement joins TRBV29-1 to TRBJ1-2; TRBD1 matches 9 bases. CDR3 length equals 11 residues. Unmatched junction bases numbered 8, after V lost 4 bases and J lost 14 bases. Germline assignment: CDR1 SQVTM and CDR2 ANQGSEA. CDR3 region: CSVVQGAFSTF. The CDR3 region has the DNA TGCAGCGTTGTACAGGGGGCGTTCAGTACCTTC.

The chain carries TRBV9 and TRBJ1-1; TRBD1 aligns across 7 bases. Trimming removed 1 base from V and 5 bases from J; junction bases left unmatched: 5. The CDR3 loop spans 14 amino acids. The germline gives CDR1 SGDLS, CDR2 YYNGEE. CDR3 sequence: CASSVQGVGTEAFF. DNA of the CDR3: TGTGCCAGCAGCGTACAGGGGGTTGGTACTGAAGCTTTCTTT. Full variable domain (missing parts from reference TRBV9 and TRBJ1-1): DSGVTQTPKHLITATGQRVTLRCSPRSGDLSVYWYQQSLDQGLQFLIQYYNGEERAKGNILERFSAQQFPDLHSELNLSSLELGDSALYFCASSVQGVGTEAFFGQGTRLTVV.

In its sample, this clone was seen a few times. This chain connects TRBV5-6 to TRBJ1-6; D remains ambiguous. The CDR3 is 13 amino acids. Germline V gene data show CDR1 as SGHDT and CDR2 as YYEEEE. Between the trimmed V and J ends, which lost 4 bases and 4 bases, there was a span of 6 bases. CDR3 protein: CASSSAYNSPLHF. The CDR3 nucleotides read TGTGCCAGCAGCAGCGCGTATAATTCACCCCTCCACTTT. Full variable domain (outside the CDR3, taken from reference TRBV5-6 and TRBJ1-6): DAGVTQSPTHLIKTRGQQVTLRCSPKSGHDTVSWYQQALGQGPQFIFQYYEEEERQRGNFPDRFSGHQFPNYSSELNVNALLLGDSALYLCASSSAYNSPLHFGNGTRLTVT.

This sequence joins TRBV2 and TRBJ2-5, with D possibly being TRBD2 (6 bases). With 6 bases removed from V and 4 bases from J, the gap between germline ends came to 18 bases. The germline V gene encodes CDR1 SNHLY and CDR2 FYNNEI. CDR3 length: 15 residues. The CDR3 DNA reads as TGTGCCAGCAGCCGGGCCCTACAAGCGGGAGAGACCCAGTACTTC. It translates to CASSRALQAGETQYF.

The chain joins TRBV19 to TRBJ2-3; D might be TRBD2 (5 bases). The germline CDR1 and CDR2 sequences are LNHDA and SQIVND (reference sequence). The CDR3 runs 14 residues. Trimming took 1 base from V and 3 from J, leaving 8 bases between them. CDR3 protein: CASSIGVATDTQYF. CDR3 in DNA: TGTGCCAGTAGTATAGGGGTAGCGACAGATACGCAGTATTTT.

This chain connects TRBV2 to TRBJ1-5; 7 bases fit TRBD1. V trimming: 4 bases; J trimming: 4 bases; junction bases outside the gene matches: 4. The germline V gene encodes CDR1 SNHLY and CDR2 FYNNEI. The CDR3 loop spans 14 amino acids. The CDR3 reads CASSADRANQPQHF. The CDR3 region has the DNA TGTGCCAGCAGTGCTGACAGGGCAAATCAGCCCCAGCATTTT.